Listed here are 15 T cell receptor beta chains from one sample, sequenced in a study of vaccination and CD4 T cells after COVID-19. Treatment denoted: approximately nine-day PBMC culture with coronavirus spike peptide pools or control peptides (ViraFEST assay). No antigen has been identified for these receptors. Cultured CD4+ T cells had their DNA profiled by the Oncomine TCR Beta short-read assay. TCRdb re-derived calls from the PCR reads in MiXCR, one entry per CDR3 protein. This repertoire shows about 15,000 distinct CDR3 sequences, under 65% found once; its top ten account for around an eighth. Sample: CD4+ T cells from blood, cultured in vitro. The receptor set was obtained from a human donor who had recovered from COVID-19.

To note about this clonotype: At one boundary the junction diverges from the germline segment, which might be a read error. The gene calls are TRBV7-7 and TRBJ1-1; TRBD1 is a possible D gene (5 bases). The CDR3 totals 13 residues. In germline, CDR1 is SSHAT, CDR2 FNYEAQ (reference sequence). CDR3 sequence (DNA): TGTGCTAGCAGCTTATCGCAGGGAACTGAAGCTTTCTTT. The encoded protein is CASSLSQGTEAFF.

The V gene is TRBV12-3 or TRBV12-4, the J gene TRBJ1-3, with D perhaps TRBD1 (5 bases). V lost 8 bases and J lost 8, with 19 bases in between. The CDR3 runs to 14 residues. The CDR3 region has the DNA TGTGCCAGCGGTGCGGGGGGGGACGTAGACACCATATATTTT. Protein sequence: CASGAGGDVDTIYF.

This clonotype occurred a few times. This chain joins TRBV20-1 and TRBJ1-1; D not resolved. The V end lost 0 bases, the J end lost 1 base, and 9 bases lay between the germline ends. The germline V gene encodes CDR1 DFQATT and CDR2 SNEGSKA (reference sequence). The CDR3 sequence is 14 residues long. CDR3 coding DNA: TGCAGTGCTAGAGATGCCCGGGCGAACACTGAAGCTTTCTTT. Protein product: CSARDARANTEAFF.

The J gene is TRBJ2-2, the V gene TRBV6-1; a possible D gene is TRBD2 (6 bases). Trimming pared 6 bases from V and 6 bases from J, leaving 20 bases between. This CDR3 is built from 16 residues. Germline CDR1 MNHNS, CDR2 SASEGT. This chain's CDR3 is CASSLTGLASAGELFF. CDR3 bases: TGTGCCAGCAGCCTCACGGGGCTAGCGAGCGCCGGGGAGCTGTTTTTT.

By proportion, this clonotype is medium-sized (0.01 to 0.1%). The V and J genes are TRBV2 and TRBJ1-6; D is unresolved. Trimming stripped 4 bases from V and 10 bases from J, with 14 bases between. Germline CDR1 SNHLY, CDR2 FYNNEI. The CDR3 covers 14 residues. This CDR3 is CASSVTVGGSPLHF. Here the CDR3 DNA reads TGTGCCAGCAGTGTTACAGTGGGTGGATCACCCCTCCACTTT. Together with reference TRBV2 and TRBJ1-6, the CDR3 gives the full variable domain: EPEVTQTPSHQVTQMGQEVILRCVPISNHLYFYWYRQILGQKVEFLVSFYNNEISEKSEIFDDQFSVERPDGSNFTLKIRSTKLEDSAMYFCASSVTVGGSPLHFGNGTRLTVT.

The gene calls are TRBV7-2 and TRBJ1-5, with TRBD1 as a possible D gene (5 bases). Germline assignment: CDR1 SGHTA and CDR2 FQGNSA. The V end was cut by 5 bases, the J end by 1 base, with 12 bases between. This CDR3 is 15 amino acids long. CDR3 region: CASSPGTWSNQPQHF. CDR3 nucleotides: TGTGCCAGCAGCCCGGGGACCTGGAGCAATCAGCCCCAGCATTTT.

This sequence joins TRBV2 and TRBJ2-7; maybe TRBD1 (5 bases). CDR3 length: 13 residues. Per germline, CDR1 SNHLY and CDR2 FYNNEI. V was cut by 8 bases and J by 6 bases, with 17 bases left in between. In DNA, the CDR3 is TGTGCCAGCCGGACATCCACGCGCGGCGAGCAGTACTTC. Amino acids: CASRTSTRGEQYF. The whole variable domain, remainder taken from reference TRBV2 and TRBJ2-7, is EPEVTQTPSHQVTQMGQEVILRCVPISNHLYFYWYRQILGQKVEFLVSFYNNEISEKSEIFDDQFSVERPDGSNFTLKIRSTKLEDSAMYFCASRTSTRGEQYFGPGTRLTVT.

The J gene is TRBJ2-7, the V gene TRBV20-1; 10 bases are shared with TRBD2. In germline, CDR1 is DFQATT, CDR2 SNEGSKA (reference sequence). This CDR3 spans 16 amino acids. V dropped 3 bases and J dropped 6; count of bases not matched to a gene: 14. The CDR3 nucleotides are TGCAGTGCTAGGAAAAGAGCGGGAGGGCTTTCCGGCGAGCAGTACTTC. Protein: CSARKRAGGLSGEQYF.

This chain uses TRBV11-2 with TRBJ1-1; TRBD1 might be the D (5 bases). The CDR3 runs 14 residues. V was clipped by 3 bases and J by 0 bases, with 8 bases between them. In germline, CDR1 is SGHAT, CDR2 FQNNGV. The CDR3 region is CASSLGGMNTEAFF. The CDR3 DNA follows: TGTGCCAGCAGCTTGGGGGGAATGAACACTGAAGCTTTCTTT.

The chain is built from TRBV6-4 and TRBJ1-5; 9 bases align to TRBD1. Germline loops: CDR1 MRHNA, CDR2 SNTAGT. V gave up 2 bases and J gave up 2 bases; unmatched junction bases: 7. This CDR3 has 17 residues. The CDR3, as DNA: TGTGCCAGCAGTGACACGAAAAGGACAGGGGGCAATCAGCCCCAGCATTTT. As protein: CASSDTKRTGGNQPQHF.

This chain joins TRBV6-1 and TRBJ2-2; D is perhaps TRBD2 (6 bases). The germline gives CDR1 MNHNS, CDR2 SASEGT. Trimming took 4 bases from V and 2 from J, leaving 14 bases between them. CDR3 length: 16 residues. CDR3 in amino acids: CASSGTPGLNTGELFF. In DNA, the CDR3 is TGTGCCAGCAGTGGGACCCCGGGACTTAACACCGGGGAGCTGTTTTTT.

V usage is TRBV20-1 and J usage is TRBJ2-3, with no clear D. The CDR3 sequence is 11 residues long. V gave up 3 bases and J gave up 6 bases, with 7 bases separating them. Germline assignment: CDR1 DFQATT and CDR2 SNEGSKA (reference sequence). CDR3 loop: CSARAGDTQYF. The CDR3 DNA follows: TGCAGTGCTAGGGCTGGGGATACGCAGTATTTT.

The chain combines TRBV6-5 with TRBJ2-6; no reliable D call. Deletions cut 2 bases from V and 0 bases from J, with 11 bases between. The germline V gene encodes CDR1 MNHEY and CDR2 SVGAGI. The CDR3 has 17 amino acids. In DNA, the CDR3 is TGTGCCAGCAGTTACGGTGCAACCAACTCTGGGGCCAACGTCCTGACTTTC. The encoded protein is CASSYGATNSGANVLTF.

The chain joins TRBV28 to TRBJ2-7; no clear D. Germline values: CDR1 MDHEN, CDR2 SYDVKM. There are 15 residues in the CDR3. The V end was cut by 2 bases, the J end by 8 bases, with 19 bases between. The CDR3 region is CASSLVSASVYKQYF. For the CDR3, the DNA is TGTGCCAGCAGTTTAGTTTCCGCCTCGGTATACAAGCAGTACTTC.

The chain uses TRBV2 and TRBJ2-1; no reliable D call. The CDR3 sequence is 13 residues long. Germline CDR1 is SNHLY and CDR2 is FYNNEI. The V end was cut by 4 bases, the J end by 5 bases, with 9 bases between. The CDR3 reads CASSVLRHNEQFF. In DNA form, the CDR3 reads TGTGCCAGCAGTGTATTAAGGCACAATGAGCAGTTCTTC.